The 3 T cell receptor beta chains below were found in one sample sequenced in a study of OX40 agonist ivuxolimab in advanced cancers. The assay was immunoSEQ multiplex PCR, and TCRdb's table has in-frame clones only and misses some. The table shows about 120,000 clones, with about 94% occurring only once. The material sequenced was CD4+ or CD8+ T cells sorted from blood, taken in a trial of the OX40 agonist ivuxolimab. These receptors came from an adult with an advanced solid tumor such as melanoma, head and neck, liver or kidney cancer.

The chain employs TRBV28 and TRBJ1-4; D ambiguous. Germline V gene sequence: CDR1 MDHEN, CDR2 SYDVKM. Trimming left V 3 bases short and J 7 bases short, with 9 bases between. The CDR3 covers 13 residues. The chain's CDR3 is CASSFGGGEKLFF. As DNA, the CDR3 is TGTGCCAGCAGTTTCGGAGGAGGTGAAAAACTGTTTTTT.

The chain combines TRBV6-1 with TRBJ2-3; either TRBD1 or TRBD2 may supply D (5 bases each). From germline, CDR1 is MNHNS and CDR2 SASEGT. Between the trimmed V and J ends, which lost 4 bases and 7 bases, there was a span of 21 bases. CDR3 length: 16 amino acids. CDR3 DNA sequence: TGTGCCAGCAGTGGGGGGTCTCTCTTAGGTTGGAATACGCAGTATTTT. It codes for CASSGGSLLGWNTQYF.

The rearrangement links TRBV7-2 to TRBJ1-1; D is uncertain. V was trimmed by 3 bases and J by 2 bases, leaving 7 bases between them. The germline V gene encodes CDR1 SGHTA and CDR2 FQGNSA. The CDR3 runs to 13 residues. The CDR3, as DNA: TGTGCCAGCAGCTTTTCTTCCAACACTGAAGCTTTCTTT. As protein: CASSFSSNTEAFF. Supplemented by reference TRBV7-2 and TRBJ1-1, the full variable domain reads GAGVSQSPSNKVTEKGKDVELRCDPISGHTALYWYRQSLGQGLEFLIYFQGNSAPDKSGLPSDRFSAERTGGSVSTLTIQRTQQEDSAVYLCASSFSSNTEAFFGQGTRLTVV.